The 24 T cell receptor beta chains below were found in one sample sequenced in a study of blood T cell repertoires in COVID-19. This table comes from immunoSEQ multiplex PCR, and its TCRdb copy is limited to in-frame clones, with some not included. The sample lists about 350,000 clones, about 90% seen once, with 6% to 8.5% in the top ten. The sample was peripheral blood. Receptor source: a woman in her seventies with COVID-19, enrolled during active disease.

The V and J genes are TRBV5-1 and TRBJ2-2, with a weak D call TRBD1 (5 bases). The CDR3 is 14 residues long. Germline values: CDR1 SGHRS, CDR2 YFSETQ. V was cut by 0 bases and J by 4 bases, with 7 bases left in between. The CDR3 nucleotides are TGCGCCAGCAGCTTGGGACAGCCCACCGGGGAGCTGTTTTTT. Protein: CASSLGQPTGELFF.

The chain links TRBV6-5 to TRBJ1-2, with TRBD1 matching over 7 bases. V was clipped by 0 bases and J by 2 bases; unmatched bases: 6. CDR3 size: 16 residues. Per germline, CDR1 MNHEY and CDR2 SVGAGI. CDR3 sequence: CASSYSRGGANYGYTF. The CDR3 nucleotides read TGTGCCAGCAGTTACTCTCGAGGGGGCGCGAACTATGGCTACACCTTC.

The rearrangement links TRBV5-4 to TRBJ1-2; no firm D call. Germline assignment: CDR1 SGHNT and CDR2 YYREEE (reference sequence). The CDR3 has 14 residues. The V and J ends lost 0 bases and 0 bases respectively, with 6 bases between them. The CDR3 loop is CASSLDSSNYGYTF. CDR3 bases: TGTGCCAGCAGCTTGGATAGTTCTAACTATGGCTACACCTTC. The complete variable domain, with remaining parts taken from reference TRBV5-4 and TRBJ1-2, reads ETGVTQSPTHLIKTRGQQVTLRCSSQSGHNTVSWYQQALGQGPQFIFQYYREEENGRGNFPPRFSGLQFPNYSSELNVNALELDDSALYLCASSLDSSNYGYTFGSGTRLTVV.

The chain joins TRBV5-1 to TRBJ1-2; 9 bases are shared with TRBD1. Trimming took 1 base from V and 7 from J; bases not matched to a gene: 5. From germline, CDR1 is SGHRS and CDR2 YFSETQ. CDR3 length: 14 amino acids. The CDR3 DNA follows: TGCGCCAGCAGCTTGTCGGGACAGGGTGGTGGCTACACCTTC. It encodes CASSLSGQGGGYTF.

The rearrangement uses TRBV5-1 and TRBJ2-7; possible D gene TRBD1, 6 bases. The CDR3 spans 15 residues. Germline CDR1 and CDR2: SGHRS and YFSETQ. The germline V and J ends were trimmed by 0 bases and 4 bases, with 14 bases remaining between them. The CDR3 DNA reads as TGCGCCAGCAGCTTGGCGAGGGGGATCGTATACGAGCAGTACTTC. This sequence encodes CASSLARGIVYEQYF.

The chain carries TRBV14 and TRBJ2-7, with 10 bases identical to TRBD1. Germline values: CDR1 SGHDN, CDR2 FVKESK. This CDR3 spans 15 amino acids. Unmatched junction bases numbered 3, after V lost 2 bases and J lost 2 bases. DNA for the CDR3: TGTGCCAGCAGCCAAAGTGGACAGGGGGCCTACGAGCAGTACTTC. Translated, it gives CASSQSGQGAYEQYF. The variable domain in full, completed from reference TRBV14 and TRBJ2-7, reads EAGVTQFPSHSVIEKGQTVTLRCDPISGHDNLYWYRRVMGKEIKFLLHFVKESKQDESGMPNNRFLAERTGGTYSTLKVQPAELEDSGVYFCASSQSGQGAYEQYFGPGTRLTVT.

V usage is TRBV3-1 (or the pseudogene TRBV3-2) and J usage is TRBJ1-5; D perhaps matches TRBD1 (6 bases). Germline V gene data show CDR1 as LGHDT and CDR2 as YNNKEL (reference sequence). The CDR3 length is 16 residues. V lost 2 bases to trimming and J lost 3 bases, with 14 bases between them. The CDR3 nucleotides read TGTGCCAGCAGCCAATGGGACGACAGGCCCAATCAGCCCCAGCATTTT. Its protein is CASSQWDDRPNQPQHF.

The V gene is TRBV2, the J gene TRBJ2-5; 10 bases are a match to TRBD2. Germline loops: CDR1 SNHLY, CDR2 FYNNEI. The junction had 8 bases not matched to a gene; V was cut back by 5 bases and J by 5 bases. The CDR3 has 15 residues. This CDR3 reads CASSFSGGKGETQYF. The CDR3 DNA reads TGTGCCAGCAGTTTTAGCGGGGGGAAGGGGGAGACCCAGTACTTC.

The V gene is TRBV19, the J gene TRBJ2-1; 12 nucleotides line up with TRBD1. V was pared by 3 bases and J by 10 bases, with 7 bases of the junction left unmatched. This CDR3 is 15 amino acids long. The germline V gene has CDR1 LNHDA and CDR2 SQIVND (reference sequence). CDR3 DNA sequence: TGTGCCAGTAGTATGGGACAGGGGGCGCAGGGGGAGCAGTTCTTC. This encodes CASSMGQGAQGEQFF.

The gene calls are TRBV27 and TRBJ1-5; weak D call: TRBD1 (5 bases). The CDR3 runs 13 residues. Germline V gene sequence: CDR1 MNHEY, CDR2 SMNVEV (reference sequence). V gave up 5 bases and J gave up 6 bases, with 11 bases separating them. This CDR3 reads CASSKGAAQPQHF. For the CDR3, the DNA is TGTGCCAGCAGTAAAGGGGCAGCTCAGCCCCAGCATTTT.

This clone was counted between two and nine times. The V and J genes are TRBV28 and TRBJ1-5, with no clear D. Germline V lookup: CDR1 MDHEN, CDR2 SYDVKM. V was cut by 4 bases and J by 3 bases, with 7 bases left in between. CDR3 length: 13 amino acids. CDR3: CASSSGVNQPQHF. The CDR3 nucleotides read TGTGCCAGCAGTTCCGGAGTCAATCAGCCCCAGCATTTT. Together with reference TRBV28 and TRBJ1-5, the CDR3 gives the full variable domain: DVKVTQSSRYLVKRTGEKVFLECVQDMDHENMFWYRQDPGLGLRLIYFSYDVKMKEKGDIPEGYSVSREKKERFSLILESASTNQTSMYLCASSSGVNQPQHFGDGTRLSIL.

J is TRBJ2-6 and V is TRBV18, with a weak D call TRBD1 (6 bases). There are 15 residues in the CDR3. The germline CDR1 and CDR2 sequences are KGHSH and LQKENI. V was cut by 8 bases and J by 4 bases, with 15 bases left in between. This chain's CDR3 is CASLTLGTGANVLTF. The CDR3 DNA is TGTGCCAGCCTTACACTCGGGACAGGGGCCAACGTCCTGACTTTC.

The rearrangement joins TRBV10-1 to TRBJ2-3; D perhaps matches TRBD1 (5 bases). Germline V gene sequence: CDR1 WNHNN, CDR2 SYGVQD (reference sequence). This CDR3 is 14 amino acids long. Trimming removed 3 bases from V and 5 bases from J, with 12 bases in between. CDR3 sequence (DNA): TGCGCCAGCAGTGAAAGACAGATCCAAGATACGCAGTATTTT. Its translation is CASSERQIQDTQYF.

The CDR3 DNA reads as TGTGCCAGCAGCCCTCCCACAGGGCCCGGAAACACCATATATTTT. Amino acids: CASSPPTGPGNTIYF. The V and J genes are TRBV7-2 and TRBJ1-3; D might be TRBD1 (6 bases). The V end was cut by 5 bases, the J end by 4 bases, with 15 bases between. Germline V gene sequence: CDR1 SGHTA, CDR2 FQGNSA. The length of the CDR3 is 15 residues.

The rearrangement joins TRBV7-2 to TRBJ2-3, with TRBD2 matching 8 bases. The CDR3 is 16 amino acids. Trimming removed 1 base from V and 1 base from J; junction bases left unmatched: 4. Germline V CDR1 and CDR2: SGHTA, FQGNSA. For the CDR3, the DNA is TGTGCCAGCAGCTTAGGTGGGCGGGGGGGCACAGATACGCAGTATTTT. As protein: CASSLGGRGGTDTQYF.

This chain connects TRBV5-1 to TRBJ1-3; D gene unclear. The CDR3 has 13 residues. In germline, CDR1 is SGHRS, CDR2 YFSETQ. V shed 3 bases and J shed 4 bases, with 8 bases lying between them. The CDR3 nucleotides read TGCGCCAGCAGCTATGAGGGCGGAAACACCATATATTTT. It encodes CASSYEGGNTIYF.

This clone has only a few counts. The chain couples TRBV29-1 to TRBJ2-7, with 10 bases fitting TRBD1. Germline lookup yields CDR1 SQVTM and CDR2 ANQGSEA. V lost 0 bases and J lost 9; bases outside the gene matches: 11. The length of the CDR3 is 15 residues. This CDR3 is CSVEEGTGAAHPQYF. The CDR3 bases are TGCAGCGTTGAAGAAGGGACAGGGGCCGCCCATCCGCAGTACTTC.

V and J are TRBV30 and TRBJ2-7; D remains ambiguous. Germline V gives CDR1 GTSNPN, CDR2 SVGIG (reference sequence). This CDR3 is built from 11 residues. The germline V and J ends were trimmed by 1 base and 6 bases, with 7 bases remaining between them. The CDR3 DNA sequence: TGTGCCTGGAGTGACAGCACCGAGCAGTACTTC. It specifies CAWSDSTEQYF.

The CDR3 DNA follows: TGTGCCAGCAGCCGAGGCCTTAATTCACCCCTCCACTTT. As protein: CASSRGLNSPLHF. J is TRBJ1-6 and V is TRBV7-9; D gene ambiguous. V lost 5 bases to trimming and J lost 6 bases, with 8 bases between them. The CDR3 has 13 amino acids. Germline V lookup: CDR1 SEHNR, CDR2 FQNEAQ (reference sequence). The full variable domain, in which reference TRBV7-9 and TRBJ1-6 provide the parts outside the CDR3, is DTGVSQNPRHKITKRGQNVTFRCDPISEHNRLYWYRQTLGQGPEFLTYFQNEAQLEKSRLLSDRFSAERPKGSFSTLEIQRTEQGDSAMYLCASSRGLNSPLHFGNGTRLTVT.

This clone came up a few times. The rearrangement uses TRBV7-2 and TRBJ1-2, with 7 nucleotides matching TRBD1. This CDR3 contains 11 residues. CDR1 SGHTA and CDR2 FQGNSA come from the germline V gene. The CDR3 loop reads CAIQGYYGYTF. In nucleotides, the CDR3 is TGTGCGATACAGGGGTACTATGGCTACACCTTC.

The chain's CDR3 is CASSLLQGRTYNSPLHF. DNA for the CDR3: TGTGCCAGCAGTTTATTGCAGGGGCGCACCTATAATTCACCCCTCCACTTT. V gene TRBV27 combines with J gene TRBJ1-6; D is perhaps TRBD1 (6 bases). CDR3 length: 17 amino acids. The germline V and J ends were trimmed by 1 base and 2 bases, with 12 bases remaining between them. The germline gives CDR1 MNHEY, CDR2 SMNVEV (reference sequence).

V and J are TRBV6-2 or TRBV6-3 and TRBJ1-1, with unresolved D. Per germline, CDR1 MNHEY and CDR2 SVGEGT. The V gene lost 5 bases and the J gene lost 7 bases, with 14 bases spanning the gap. The CDR3 extends over 13 amino acids. CDR3 residues: CASSPSRWYEAFF. In nucleotides, the CDR3 is TGTGCCAGCAGTCCCTCCCGGTGGTATGAAGCTTTCTTT.

This CDR3 is CASSMGTSGGQETQYF. The CDR3 nucleotides read TGTGCCAGCAGCATGGGGACTAGCGGGGGGCAAGAGACCCAGTACTTC. The chain links TRBV21-1 to TRBJ2-5; whether TRBD2, the table's D call, matches the DNA was not checked. TRBV21-1 has pseudogene status. The CDR3 is 16 residues long.

The chain carries TRBV4-3 and TRBJ2-3; 7 bases match TRBD2. The germline V gene encodes CDR1 LGHNA and CDR2 YSLEER. V trimming: 1 base; J trimming: 0 bases; junction bases outside the gene matches: 10. This CDR3 comprises 18 residues. The CDR3 sequence is CASSQAESGASSTDTQYF. In DNA, the CDR3 is TGCGCCAGCAGCCAAGCGGAGAGCGGGGCATCTAGCACAGATACGCAGTATTTT.